This T cell receptor beta chain was sequenced during a study of sequential checkpoint blockade in melanoma. Looking at the study overall: Patients were randomized 1:1 to nivolumab-then-ipilimumab or ipilimumab-then-nivolumab first-line.

The J segment lost 1 base and the V segment lost 5 bases, leaving 8 bases of the junction unmatched. Looked up from germline, CDR1 is SEHNR and CDR2 is FQNEAQ (reference sequence). The CDR3 spans 17 residues. The sample's treatment: randomized to nivolumab then ipilimumab (arm A) or the reverse (arm B). Live CD3+CD8+ CD19− CD56− cells were sorted from PBMCs. Only in-frame clones appear in the TCRdb table, and some are missing; sequencing was by immunoSEQ multiplex PCR. The sample holds under 7,000 clones, about half seen once. The input for sequencing was CD8+ T cells sorted from blood (inferred from file names), taken from a patient given nivolumab and ipilimumab in sequence. The V gene is TRBV7-9, the J gene TRBJ2-3, with TRBD2 matching 11 bases. This clonotype originated in a human donor with melanoma. Here the CDR3 reads CASSALLAGAGTDTQYF. CDR3 bases: TGTGCCAGCAGCGCACTACTAGCGGGAGCGGGCACAGATACGCAGTATTTT.